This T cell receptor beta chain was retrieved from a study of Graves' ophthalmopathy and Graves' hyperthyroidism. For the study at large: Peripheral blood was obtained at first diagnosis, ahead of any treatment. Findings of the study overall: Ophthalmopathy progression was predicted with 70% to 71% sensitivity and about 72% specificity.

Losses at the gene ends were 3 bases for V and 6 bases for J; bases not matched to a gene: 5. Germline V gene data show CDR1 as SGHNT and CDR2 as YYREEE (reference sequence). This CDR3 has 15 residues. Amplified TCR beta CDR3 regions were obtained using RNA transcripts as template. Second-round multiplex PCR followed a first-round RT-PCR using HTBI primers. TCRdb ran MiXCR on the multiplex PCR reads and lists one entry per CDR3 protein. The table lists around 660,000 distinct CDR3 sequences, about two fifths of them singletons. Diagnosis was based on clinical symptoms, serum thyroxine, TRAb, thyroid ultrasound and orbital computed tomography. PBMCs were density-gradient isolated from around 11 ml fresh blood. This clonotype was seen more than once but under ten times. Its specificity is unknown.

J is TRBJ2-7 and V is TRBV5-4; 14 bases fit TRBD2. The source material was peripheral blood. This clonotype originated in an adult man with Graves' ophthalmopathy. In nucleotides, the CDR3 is TGTGCCAGCAGCTCGACTAGCGGGAGGGTGGGCGAGCAGTACTTC. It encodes CASSSTSGRVGEQYF.